This is a list of T cell receptor beta chains from one sample in a study of blood T cell repertoires in COVID-19. Generated by immunoSEQ multiplex PCR, the TCRdb table keeps only in-frame clones and is missing some. The sample shows some 200,000 clones, roughly four fifths of them seen only once. The sample comprised peripheral blood. The receptors derive from a human donor with acute or convalescent COVID-19. The donor label of this sample is uncertain. CDR3s leave out the opening cysteine and the closing phenylalanine or tryptophan. Clone size appears in some rows only: once, few, many, or a class for an expanded clone.

V gene | clone size | CDR3 protein
TRBV28 | . | ASSLEGAANEKLF
TRBV19 | . | ASRFAGGDTQY
TRBV15 | . | ATSRDRSNQPQH
TRBV18 | . | ASSATNEKLF
TRBV7-8 | . | ASTPGGNTGELF
TRBV6-5 | . | ASSFGQPGGEQY
TRBV6-5 | . | ASSYAGQRIGEAF
TRBV28 | . | ASSLLAGPYEQY
TRBV19 | . | ASSTPSQASGNTIY
TRBV2 | once | ATGGTYEQY
TRBV12-3/TRBV12-4 | . | ASSIQAYYGYT
TRBV4-3 | . | ASSLQAFSDSPLH
TRBV29-1 | . | SVEPSGPPRLYTGELF
TRBV4-1 | . | ASSQTVTGELF
TRBV28 | . | ASSFGTRGYNEQF
TRBV27 | . | ASKVRTGVQETQY
TRBV2 | . | ASNRGGDTQY
TRBV3-1/TRBV3-2 | . | ASSQELAGASGFGETQY
TRBV29-1 | . | SGAENYEQY
TRBV15 | once | ATSNPSTGKYNEQF
TRBV6-1 | . | ASSEAKTGEAF
TRBV24-1 | many | APLRGTYEQY
TRBV12-5 | . | ASGLIAGGNTDTQY
TRBV5-1 | . | ASSLTRGRAGGDNEQF
TRBV10-2 | . | ASSQTVSGNTIY
TRBV9 | . | ASSVAGGLTNEKLF
TRBV18 | few | ASSPNEQRNTEAF
TRBV4-1 | . | ASRGTGAREQY
TRBV10-2 | . | ATGDRSSYEQY
TRBV30 | . | ASGLGNEQF
TRBV6-6 | . | ASSLRGTTNEKLF
TRBV18 | . | ASSPPGQGKAEAF
TRBV19 | . | ASDAGYSNQPQH
TRBV2 | . | ASSVVRGYT
TRBV27 | . | ASSSPGEGNYGYT
TRBV27 | . | ASSLTRQETQY
TRBV6-5 | once | ATQIDRDRVLQY
TRBV4-1 | . | ASSQDSGGARGYT
TRBV5-1 | . | ASSLEGQGASAF
TRBV3-1/TRBV3-2 | few | ASSASRVSNQPQH
TRBV4-3 | . | ASSPRTISYNEQF
TRBV27 | . | ASSLSDRMNTGELF
TRBV28 | many | ATSGWGVTEAF
TRBV2 | few | ASTAQGANTEAF
TRBV11-2 | . | ASSLQGAAYEQY
TRBV6-1 | . | ASSEATAGGPYEQY
TRBV12-3/TRBV12-4 | once | ASSFGAYEQY
TRBV12-3/TRBV12-4 | . | ASSLLESTEAF
TRBV10-1 | few | ASSENWASEQY
TRBV5-4 | . | ASSVGVRQGNTEAF
TRBV7-2 | . | ASSSTPGLAGNTIY
TRBV21-1 | few | ASTPGTGGTGELF
TRBV7-2 | . | ASSWIQTSGSSEQY
TRBV7-8 | once | ASSLVALTSGLSYNEQF
TRBV18 | . | ASSPGTSGYAYEQY